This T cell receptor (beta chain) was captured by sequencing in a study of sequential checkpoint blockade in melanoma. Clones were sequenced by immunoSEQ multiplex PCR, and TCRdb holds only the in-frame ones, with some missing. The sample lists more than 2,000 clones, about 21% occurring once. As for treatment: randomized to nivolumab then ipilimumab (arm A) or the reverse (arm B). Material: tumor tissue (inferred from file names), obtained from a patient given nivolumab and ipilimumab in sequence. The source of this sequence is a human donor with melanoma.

CDR3 nucleotide sequence: TGTGCCACCACCCGGGACAGGGGAATGGAGACCCAGTACTTC. It yields the protein CATTRDRGMETQYF. V gene TRBV15 combines with J gene TRBJ2-5, with 10 bases fitting TRBD1. From germline, CDR1 is LNHNV and CDR2 YYDKDF (reference sequence). The V segment lost 7 bases and the J segment 5 bases; nucleotides outside the gene matches: 7. The CDR3 spans 14 residues.